This T cell receptor (beta chain) was sequenced during a study of CD8+CD57+ T cells in acquired aplastic anemia. V shed 4 bases and J 6 bases; nucleotides not matched to a gene: 4. Germline CDR1 reads KGHDR; CDR2 reads SFDVKD. The CDR3 is 15 amino acids. All patients picked for sequencing had shown, by flow cytometry, an expansion of CD8+CD57+ cells. Genomic DNA, the template, was used for profiling of the TCR beta VDJ and CDR3. Each CDR3 protein is one row after TCRdb ran MiXCR on the reads. The sample lists some 150,000 distinct CDR3 sequences; 65% to 75% were seen once. Material: sorted CD4+, CD8+, or CD8+CD57+ T cells (not recorded which) from PBMCs. This TCR was recovered from a human donor with aplastic anemia. This chain uses TRBV24-1 with TRBJ1-5, with TRBD1 identical over 11 bases. CDR3 sequence (DNA): TGTGCCACCAGTGACTCCGGGACAGGGGGTCAGCCCCAGCATTTT. This translates into CATSDSGTGGQPQHF.